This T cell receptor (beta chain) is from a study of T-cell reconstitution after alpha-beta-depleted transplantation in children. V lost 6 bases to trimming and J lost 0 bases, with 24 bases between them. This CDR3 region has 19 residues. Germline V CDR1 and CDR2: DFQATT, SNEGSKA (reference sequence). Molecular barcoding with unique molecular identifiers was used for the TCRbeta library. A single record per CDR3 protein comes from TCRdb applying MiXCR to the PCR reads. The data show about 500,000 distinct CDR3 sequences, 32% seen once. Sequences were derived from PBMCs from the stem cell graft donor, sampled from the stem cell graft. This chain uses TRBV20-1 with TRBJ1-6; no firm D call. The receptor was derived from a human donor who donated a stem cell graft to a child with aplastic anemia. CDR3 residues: CSAAPGRRKLSSYNSPLHF. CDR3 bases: TGCAGTGCCGCCCCCGGGAGGCGGAAACTGAGCTCCTATAATTCACCCCTCCACTTT.